The sample holds a few counts of the clone carrying this TCR beta chain. This sample stems from a study of regulatory T cells in long-lasting Graves disease. Time point noted: newly diagnosed GD, antithyroid drugs for less than 3 months. RNA isolated from PBMCs was used to make the TCR library. It was American Thyroid Association guidelines that determined Graves' disease diagnosis. Researchers made TCR beta libraries by using iRepertoire HTBI primers and running Arm-PCR on CDR3 regions. MiXCR, run by TCRdb on the multiplex PCR reads, gives a single entry per CDR3 protein. This table has a few hundred thousand distinct CDR3 sequences, 14% appearing once. The length of the CDR3 is 17 residues. V shed 7 bases, J shed 0 bases, and the junction held 8 bases outside the gene matches. CDR1 is MNHNS and CDR2 is SASEGT in the germline V gene. These records were also assigned to another study, of T cells in Graves' hyperthyroidism and ophthalmopathy.

The clonotype comes from a woman in her forties or fifties with Graves disease. The sample in question was peripheral blood mononuclear cells (PBMCs), obtained at new diagnosis, from a patient treated with antithyroid drugs. This sequence joins TRBV6-1 and TRBJ2-6, with 8 bases that match TRBD1. The CDR3 protein is CASTPDRAPSGANVLTF. CDR3 sequence (DNA): TGTGCCAGCACCCCGGACAGGGCCCCCTCTGGGGCCAACGTCCTGACTTTC.